This passage covers 21 T cell receptor beta chains from one sample sequenced in a study of T cell clonotyping in hematopoietic cell transplantation. Indicated time point: recipient sample about 28 days before transplant, after cytoreduction. Sequencing was performed with immunoSEQ multiplex PCR; in TCRdb, only in-frame clones are kept and a portion is missing. The sample consists of roughly 11,000 clones, roughly 90% of them appearing once. The sequenced sample was peripheral blood mononuclear cells, obtained before stem cell transplant. These receptors were collected from a middle-aged woman with acute myeloid leukemia. Some clones in this sample may be carry-over from other donors' samples.

This rearrangement joins TRBV7-2 to TRBJ2-7; TRBD2 agrees at 13 bases. The CDR3 length is 14 residues. V lost 5 bases and J lost 6; bases outside the gene matches: 4. From germline, CDR1 is SGHTA and CDR2 FQGNSA. The CDR3 protein is CASSAGLAGAEQYF. The DNA of the CDR3 is TGTGCCAGCAGCGCTGGACTAGCGGGAGCCGAGCAGTACTTC.

This clone was seen just once. The chain uses TRBV29-1 and TRBJ2-3; TRBD2 matches at 7 bases. V dropped 3 bases and J dropped 6; count of bases not matched to a gene: 15. Germline-derived CDR1 and CDR2 are SQVTM and ANQGSEA. This CDR3 spans 16 amino acids. The CDR3 nucleotides are TGCAGCGTTGACTTGGGGGGTGGCGGGAGTTCCGATACGCAGTATTTT. It translates to CSVDLGGGGSSDTQYF.

The CDR3: CASRVGGSSGEQYF. The CDR3 region has the DNA TGCGCCAGCAGGGTCGGCGGGAGCTCGGGCGAGCAGTACTTC. The rearrangement joins TRBV5-1 to TRBJ2-7; TRBD2 aligns across 7 bases. V gave up 5 bases and J gave up 6 bases; unmatched junction bases: 11. This CDR3 contains 14 residues. Germline CDR1 reads SGHRS; CDR2 reads YFSETQ.

The rearrangement links TRBV19 to TRBJ1-1; D is perhaps TRBD1 (5 bases). Germline V gene sequence: CDR1 LNHDA, CDR2 SQIVND (reference sequence). The CDR3 consists of 14 residues. V shed 9 bases and J shed 4 bases, with 18 bases lying between them. CDR3 residues: CASQGTSLSTEAFF. For the CDR3, the DNA is TGTGCCAGCCAGGGTACTTCTTTGAGCACTGAAGCTTTCTTT.

The J gene is TRBJ1-1, the V gene TRBV2; weak D call: TRBD1 (5 bases). V lost 8 bases, J lost 0 bases, and 7 bases lay in between. This CDR3 region has 12 residues. Germline V gene data show CDR1 as SNHLY and CDR2 as FYNNEI. The CDR3, as DNA: TGTGCCAGCGGGGCGTTGAACACTGAAGCTTTCTTT. Residues: CASGALNTEAFF. The full variable domain, in which reference TRBV2 and TRBJ1-1 provide the parts outside the CDR3, is EPEVTQTPSHQVTQMGQEVILRCVPISNHLYFYWYRQILGQKVEFLVSFYNNEISEKSEIFDDQFSVERPDGSNFTLKIRSTKLEDSAMYFCASGALNTEAFFGQGTRLTVV.

The chain is built from TRBV9 and TRBJ2-1; no firm D call. Germline-derived CDR1 and CDR2 are SGDLS and YYNGEE. The CDR3 loop spans 11 amino acids. Trimming stripped 3 bases from V and 5 bases from J, with 3 bases between. CDR3 sequence (DNA): TGTGCCAGCAGCGACAACAATGAGCAGTTCTTC. Amino acids: CASSDNNEQFF. The full variable domain, completed using reference TRBV9 and TRBJ2-1, is DSGVTQTPKHLITATGQRVTLRCSPRSGDLSVYWYQQSLDQGLQFLIQYYNGEERAKGNILERFSAQQFPDLHSELNLSSLELGDSALYFCASSDNNEQFFGPGTRLTVL.

This chain joins TRBV4-1 and TRBJ2-4; TRBD1 matches at 10 bases. The ends lost 0 bases at V and 0 bases at J; junction bases unmatched: 8. CDR3 size: 19 residues. CDR1 MGHRA and CDR2 YSYEKL come from the germline V gene. CDR3 amino acids: CASSQDWGGQGTAKNIQYF. The CDR3 DNA reads as TGCGCCAGCAGCCAAGATTGGGGGGGACAGGGGACAGCCAAAAACATTCAGTACTTC.

The chain employs TRBV2 and TRBJ1-3; maybe TRBD1 (5 bases). CDR1 is SNHLY and CDR2 is FYNNEI in the germline V gene. The CDR3 has 16 amino acids. Trimming cost V 2 bases and J 2 bases, with 13 bases left between them. The CDR3 spells CASSENRGAAGNTIYF. The CDR3 DNA is TGTGCCAGCAGTGAAAATCGAGGGGCGGCTGGAAACACCATATATTTT.

The chain employs TRBV10-3 and TRBJ2-2; either TRBD1 or TRBD2 may supply D (6 bases each). The CDR3 spans 17 residues. CDR1 and CDR2 (germline): ENHRY, SYGVKD. Trimming left V 0 bases short and J 4 bases short, with 15 bases between. The CDR3 DNA is TGTGCCATCAGTGAGTCAGGGGGGACGTCGTCCACCGGGGAGCTGTTTTTT. Translated: CAISESGGTSSTGELFF.

This chain links TRBV29-1 with TRBJ2-7; 7 bases fit TRBD1. CDR3 size: 14 residues. The germline V gene encodes CDR1 SQVTM and CDR2 ANQGSEA. J gave up 2 bases and V 6 bases, and 10 bases lay outside the gene matches. The CDR3 loop reads CSVVTGVNAYEQYF. The CDR3 region has the DNA TGCAGCGTAGTTACAGGGGTCAACGCCTACGAGCAGTACTTC.

The chain has TRBV5-1 and TRBJ1-3, with D possibly being TRBD1 (6 bases). This CDR3 has 17 residues. Between the trimmed V and J ends, which lost 4 bases and 4 bases, there was a span of 21 bases. Per the germline V gene, CDR1 is SGHRS and CDR2 is YFSETQ. CDR3 residues: CASSASQGPGSGNTIYF. The CDR3 DNA reads as TGCGCCAGCAGCGCCTCACAGGGACCCGGTAGCGGAAACACCATATATTTT.

The chain combines TRBV11-1 with TRBJ2-1, with 7 bases that match TRBD2. V lost 4 bases and J lost 6; bases outside the gene matches: 12. The CDR3 has 16 residues. Germline-derived CDR1 and CDR2 are SGHAT and FQDESV (reference sequence). The CDR3 sequence: CASSSEPRASGNEQFF. The CDR3 region has the DNA TGTGCCAGCAGCTCCGAACCTAGGGCTAGCGGCAATGAGCAGTTCTTC.

The rearrangement joins TRBV6-5 to TRBJ1-2, with TRBD1 as a possible D gene (6 bases). The CDR3 contains 12 residues. V was clipped by 6 bases and J by 8 bases, with 13 bases between them. CDR1 and CDR2 from the germline V gene are MNHEY and SVGAGI. CDR3 in amino acids: CASRTGSGGYTF. DNA for the CDR3: TGTGCCAGCAGGACAGGTTCGGGGGGCTACACCTTC.

V is TRBV19 and J is TRBJ1-5; D uncertain. This CDR3 is 15 amino acids long. CDR1 LNHDA and CDR2 SQIVND come from the germline V gene (reference sequence). V shed 6 bases and J shed 0 bases, with 12 bases lying between them. CDR3 in DNA: TGTGCCAGTAGCATGGCGGGGTATAGCAATCAGCCCCAGCATTTT. The encoded protein is CASSMAGYSNQPQHF. Together with reference TRBV19 and TRBJ1-5, the CDR3 gives the full variable domain: DGGITQSPKYLFRKEGQNVTLSCEQNLNHDAMYWYRQDPGQGLRLIYYSQIVNDFQKGDIAEGYSVSREKKESFPLTVTSAQKNPTAFYLCASSMAGYSNQPQHFGDGTRLSIL.

DNA of the CDR3: TGCAGCGTTCGGGGACAGGCCTACGAGCAGTACTTC. It codes for CSVRGQAYEQYF. The V gene is TRBV29-1, the J gene TRBJ2-7; 8 bases are shared with TRBD1. CDR3 length: 12 residues. Germline V gene data show CDR1 as SQVTM and CDR2 as ANQGSEA. J was trimmed by 2 bases and V by 5 bases; bases with no gene match: 2.

The chain has TRBV27 and TRBJ2-1, with 9 bases aligning to TRBD2. The CDR3 spans 16 residues. The trim removed 4 bases at V and 7 bases at J, leaving 11 bases unmatched. Per the germline V gene, CDR1 is MNHEY and CDR2 is SMNVEV (reference sequence). The CDR3 spells CASSSASGILRNEQFF. The CDR3 DNA sequence: TGTGCCAGCAGTTCTGCTAGCGGGATATTGAGGAATGAGCAGTTCTTC.

The chain has TRBV7-2 and TRBJ2-3; TRBD2 agrees at 7 bases. Trimming cost V 4 bases and J 7 bases; bases outside gene matches: 14. CDR3 length: 16 residues. The germline CDR1 and CDR2 sequences are SGHTA and FQGNSA. The CDR3 bases are TGTGCCAGCAGCTCCGAAGGGAGCGGGGTCTCGAATACGCAGTATTTT. Translated: CASSSEGSGVSNTQYF.

The table lists this clone with a count of one. The gene calls are TRBV5-1 and TRBJ1-5; D gene ambiguous. CDR1 SGHRS and CDR2 YFSETQ come from the germline V gene. The CDR3 has 14 amino acids. Trimming left V 0 bases short and J 6 bases short, with 10 bases between. DNA for the CDR3: TGCGCCAGCAGCTTGGTGGGGTTGGGTCAGCCCCAGCATTTT. It specifies CASSLVGLGQPQHF.

The chain carries TRBV7-3 and TRBJ2-1; D perhaps matches TRBD2 (5 bases). The CDR3 covers 18 residues. Trimming took 1 base from V and 0 from J, leaving 16 bases between them. Germline V gene sequence: CDR1 SGHTA, CDR2 FQGTGA. CDR3 nucleotides: TGTGCCAGCAGCTTAAGAGCCCCCCGCGGAGGCTCCTACAATGAGCAGTTCTTC. Translated: CASSLRAPRGGSYNEQFF. The full variable domain, in which reference TRBV7-3 and TRBJ2-1 provide the parts outside the CDR3, is GAGVSQTPSNKVTEKGKYVELRCDPISGHTALYWYRQSLGQGPEFLIYFQGTGAADDSGLPNDRFFAVRPEGSVSTLKIQRTERGDSAVYLCASSLRAPRGGSYNEQFFGPGTRLTVL.

This clone has just one count. The rearrangement joins TRBV16 to TRBJ1-3, with 7 bases identical to TRBD1. V dropped 2 bases and J dropped 1; count of bases not matched to a gene: 2. There are 15 residues in the CDR3. In germline, CDR1 is KGHSY, CDR2 FQNENV. In DNA form, the CDR3 reads TGTGCCAGCAGCCAACCGACAGGGTCTGGAAACACCATATATTTT. Translation gives CASSQPTGSGNTIYF.

This chain joins TRBV5-6 and TRBJ2-7, with D maybe TRBD1 (5 bases). With 0 bases removed from V and 4 bases from J, the gap between germline ends came to 5 bases. Germline-derived CDR1 and CDR2 are SGHDT and YYEEEE. The CDR3 runs 12 residues. CDR3 protein: CASSLDRYEQYF. As DNA, the CDR3 is TGTGCCAGCAGCTTGGACAGGTACGAGCAGTACTTC. Together with reference TRBV5-6 and TRBJ2-7, the CDR3 gives the full variable domain: DAGVTQSPTHLIKTRGQQVTLRCSPKSGHDTVSWYQQALGQGPQFIFQYYEEEERQRGNFPDRFSGHQFPNYSSELNVNALLLGDSALYLCASSLDRYEQYFGPGTRLTVT.